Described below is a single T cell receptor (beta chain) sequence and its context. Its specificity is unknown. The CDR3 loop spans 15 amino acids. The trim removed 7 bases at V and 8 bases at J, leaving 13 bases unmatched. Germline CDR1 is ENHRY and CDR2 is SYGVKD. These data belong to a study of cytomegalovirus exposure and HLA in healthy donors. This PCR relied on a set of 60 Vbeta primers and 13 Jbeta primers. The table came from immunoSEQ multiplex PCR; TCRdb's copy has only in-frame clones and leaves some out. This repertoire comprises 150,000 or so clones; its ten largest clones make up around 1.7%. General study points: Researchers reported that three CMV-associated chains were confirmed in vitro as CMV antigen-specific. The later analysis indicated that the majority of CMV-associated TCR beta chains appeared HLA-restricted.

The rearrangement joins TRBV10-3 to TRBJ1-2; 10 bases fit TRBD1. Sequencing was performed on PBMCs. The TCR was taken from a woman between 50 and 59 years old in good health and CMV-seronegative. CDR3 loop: CAITSGTGARWGYTF. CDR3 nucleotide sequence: TGTGCCATCACCTCTGGGACAGGGGCGCGATGGGGCTACACCTTC.